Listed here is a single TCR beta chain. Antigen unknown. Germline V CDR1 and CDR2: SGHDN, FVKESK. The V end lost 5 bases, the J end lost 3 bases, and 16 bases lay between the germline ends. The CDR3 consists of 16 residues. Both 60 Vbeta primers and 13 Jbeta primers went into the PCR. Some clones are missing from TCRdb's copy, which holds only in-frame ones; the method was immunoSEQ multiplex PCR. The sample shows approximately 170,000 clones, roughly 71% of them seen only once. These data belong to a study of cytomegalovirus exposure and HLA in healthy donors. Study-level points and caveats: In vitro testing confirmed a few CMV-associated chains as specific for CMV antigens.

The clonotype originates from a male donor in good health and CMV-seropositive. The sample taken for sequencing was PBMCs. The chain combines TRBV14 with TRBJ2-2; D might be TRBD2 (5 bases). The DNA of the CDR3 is TGTGCCAGCAGCTCCACAGCGGCCGCCGACACCGGGGAGCTGTTTTTT. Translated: CASSSTAAADTGELFF.